This TCR beta chain emerged from a study of human T cells and chemical hapten exposure. This clonotype has just a few counts. The CDR3 totals 16 residues. Germline V gives CDR1 SEHNR, CDR2 FQNEAQ (reference sequence). The V gene end was trimmed by 2 bases and the J gene end by 2 bases; junction bases not matched to a gene: 7. Each CDR3 protein gets one entry after TCRdb re-called the RACE reads with MiXCR. This sample has approximately 260,000 distinct CDR3 sequences, with 7.5% to 9% found just once. Sample time point: pre-sensitization, week 0. Treatment: therapeutic diphenylcyclopropenone sensitization with weekly scalp DPC.

The chain links TRBV7-9 to TRBJ2-7; 9 bases are shared with TRBD1. The TCR was taken from a woman between 35 and 50 years old with alopecia areata. Some clones in this sample may be carry-over from other donors' samples. The sequences come from whole blood, collected in connection with sensitization to the hapten diphenylcyclopropenone (DPC). This CDR3 reads CASSLWPGQGTYEQYF. CDR3 nucleotides: TGTGCCAGCAGCTTATGGCCGGGACAGGGAACCTACGAGCAGTACTTC. Full variable domain (rest looked up from reference TRBV7-9 and TRBJ2-7): DTGVSQNPRHKITKRGQNVTFRCDPISEHNRLYWYRQTLGQGPEFLTYFQNEAQLEKSRLLSDRFSAERPKGSFSTLEIQRTEQGDSAMYLCASSLWPGQGTYEQYFGPGTRLTVT.